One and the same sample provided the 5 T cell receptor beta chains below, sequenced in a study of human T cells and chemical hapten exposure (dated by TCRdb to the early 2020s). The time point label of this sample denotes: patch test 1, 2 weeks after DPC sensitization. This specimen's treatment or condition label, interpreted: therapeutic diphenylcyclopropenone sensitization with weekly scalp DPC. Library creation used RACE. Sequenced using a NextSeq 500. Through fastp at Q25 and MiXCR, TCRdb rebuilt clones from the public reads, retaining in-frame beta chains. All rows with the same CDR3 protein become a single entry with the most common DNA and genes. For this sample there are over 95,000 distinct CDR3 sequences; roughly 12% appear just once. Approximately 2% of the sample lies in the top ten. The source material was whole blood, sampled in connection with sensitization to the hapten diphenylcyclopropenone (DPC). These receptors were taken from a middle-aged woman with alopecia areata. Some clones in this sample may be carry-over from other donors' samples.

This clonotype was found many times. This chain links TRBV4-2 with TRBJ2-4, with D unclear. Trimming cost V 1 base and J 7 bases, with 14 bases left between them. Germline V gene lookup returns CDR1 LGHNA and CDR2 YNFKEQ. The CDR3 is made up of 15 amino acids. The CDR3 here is CASSQVPGEGNIQYF. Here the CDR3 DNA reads TGTGCCAGCAGCCAAGTCCCCGGAGAAGGGAACATTCAGTACTTC.

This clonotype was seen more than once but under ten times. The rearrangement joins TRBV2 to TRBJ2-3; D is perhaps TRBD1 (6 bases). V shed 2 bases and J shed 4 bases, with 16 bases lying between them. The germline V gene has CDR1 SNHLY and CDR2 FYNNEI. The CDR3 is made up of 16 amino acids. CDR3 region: CASSERGTDTADTQYF. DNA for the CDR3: TGTGCCAGCAGTGAAAGGGGGACGGATACGGCAGATACGCAGTATTTT.

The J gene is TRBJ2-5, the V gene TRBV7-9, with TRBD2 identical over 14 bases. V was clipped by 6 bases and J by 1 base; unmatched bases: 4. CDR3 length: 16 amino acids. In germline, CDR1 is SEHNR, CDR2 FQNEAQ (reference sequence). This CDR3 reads CASRLGLAGVQETQYF. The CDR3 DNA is TGTGCCAGCAGATTGGGACTAGCGGGAGTCCAAGAGACCCAGTACTTC.

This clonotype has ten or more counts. In nucleotides, the CDR3 is TGTGCCAGCAGCCAAGAGGGGTTCGTCACCGGGGAGCTGTTTTTT. It codes for CASSQEGFVTGELFF. The rearrangement uses TRBV3-1 and TRBJ2-2; D remains ambiguous. The CDR3 extends over 15 amino acids. Trimming took 0 bases from V and 4 from J, leaving 9 bases between them. From germline, CDR1 is LGHDT and CDR2 YNNKEL (reference sequence).

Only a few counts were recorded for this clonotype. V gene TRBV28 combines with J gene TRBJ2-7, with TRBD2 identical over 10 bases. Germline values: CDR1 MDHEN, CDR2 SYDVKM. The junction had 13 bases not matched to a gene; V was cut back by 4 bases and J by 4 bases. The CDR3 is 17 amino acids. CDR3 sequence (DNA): TGTGCCAGCAGTTGGTCTAGCGGGAGCCCCGGGTTTTACGAGCAGTACTTC. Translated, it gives CASSWSSGSPGFYEQYF. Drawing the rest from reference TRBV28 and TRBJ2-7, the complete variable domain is DVKVTQSSRYLVKRTGEKVFLECVQDMDHENMFWYRQDPGLGLRLIYFSYDVKMKEKGDIPEGYSVSREKKERFSLILESASTNQTSMYLCASSWSSGSPGFYEQYFGPGTRLTVT.